This TCR beta chain was retrieved from a study of T cell responses to AZD1222 COVID-19 vaccine. Study-wide points: Females outnumbered males among donors, who were mostly white British; clonal diversity was possibly underestimated. No repertoire was sampled before or during the peak T cell response, only after it.

Repertoires were generated with immunoSEQ multiplex PCR, while TCRdb's copy carries only in-frame clones and drops some. The sample lists about 82,000 clones; about four fifths were seen once. Trimming left V 0 bases short and J 7 bases short, with 7 bases between. This CDR3 region has 13 residues. CDR1 is SGHAT and CDR2 is FQNNGV in the germline V gene. A note on this clone: Its specificity is not known.

This receptor was taken from an adult who received the AZD1222 COVID-19 vaccine. The starting material was peripheral blood, obtained 28 days after the second AZD1222 dose. The chain uses TRBV11-2 and TRBJ2-1; D call uncertain. The CDR3 reads CASSLDRRNEQFF. CDR3 DNA: TGTGCCAGCAGCTTAGACAGACGGAATGAGCAGTTCTTC.